This T cell receptor beta chain stems from a study of radiotherapy plus CTLA-4 blockade in lung cancer. Libraries were prepared by immunoSEQ multiplex PCR; TCRdb keeps only in-frame clonotypes and omits some of them. The profile shows more than 90,000 clones, approximately 80% of them singletons. With regard to this clone: The antigen remains undetermined.

The CDR3 is 13 residues long. Germline-derived CDR1 and CDR2 are ENHRY and SYGVKD. V lost 4 bases, J lost 5 bases, and 3 bases stayed unmatched. Broader study findings: The authors reported that early blood T cell clone dynamics, with interferon-beta, best predicted response. Tumor-origin TCR clones grew in blood after radiotherapy plus ipilimumab.

The source is a human donor with non-small cell lung cancer that progressed on radiotherapy plus ipilimumab. The sequencing used peripheral blood, collected from a patient treated with radiotherapy plus ipilimumab. The chain links TRBV10-3 to TRBJ2-3; 7 nucleotides line up with TRBD2. The CDR3 coding sequence is TGTGCCATCAGTGCCCCGGGAGGAGATACGCAGTATTTT. Protein: CAISAPGGDTQYF.